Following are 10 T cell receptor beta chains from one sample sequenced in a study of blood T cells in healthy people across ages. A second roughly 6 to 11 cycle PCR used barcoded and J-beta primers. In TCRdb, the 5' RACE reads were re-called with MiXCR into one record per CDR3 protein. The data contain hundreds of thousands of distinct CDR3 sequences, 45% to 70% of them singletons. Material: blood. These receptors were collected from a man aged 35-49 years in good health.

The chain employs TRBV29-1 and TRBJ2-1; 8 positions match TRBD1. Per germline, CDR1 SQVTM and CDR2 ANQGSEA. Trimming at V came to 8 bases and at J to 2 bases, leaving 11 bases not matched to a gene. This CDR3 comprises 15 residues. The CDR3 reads CSYPIGGQAYNEQFF. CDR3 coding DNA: TGCAGCTACCCTATAGGGGGACAGGCCTACAATGAGCAGTTCTTC.

The CDR3 reads CASSYRSTGDFYEQYF. CDR3 nucleotides: TGTGCCAGCAGTTATAGGTCGACAGGGGATTTTTACGAGCAGTACTTC. The rearrangement uses TRBV6-2 or TRBV6-3 and TRBJ2-7; 8 nucleotides agree with TRBD1. With V trimmed by 3 bases and J by 4 bases, 11 bases remained unmatched. The CDR3 is 16 amino acids. Germline lookup yields CDR1 MNHEY and CDR2 SVGEGT.

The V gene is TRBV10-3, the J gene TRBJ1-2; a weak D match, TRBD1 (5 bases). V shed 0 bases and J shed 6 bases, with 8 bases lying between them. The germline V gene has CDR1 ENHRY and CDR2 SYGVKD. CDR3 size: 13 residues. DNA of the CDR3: TGTGCCATCAGTGAGTCGGGGGACCATGGCTACACCTTC. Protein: CAISESGDHGYTF.

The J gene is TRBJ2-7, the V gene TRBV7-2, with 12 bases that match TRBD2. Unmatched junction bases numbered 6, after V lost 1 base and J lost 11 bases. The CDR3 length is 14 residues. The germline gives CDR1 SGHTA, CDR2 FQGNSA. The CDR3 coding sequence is TGTGCCAGCAGCTTAGGCTGGACTAGCGGGGCCAAGTACTTC. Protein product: CASSLGWTSGAKYF.

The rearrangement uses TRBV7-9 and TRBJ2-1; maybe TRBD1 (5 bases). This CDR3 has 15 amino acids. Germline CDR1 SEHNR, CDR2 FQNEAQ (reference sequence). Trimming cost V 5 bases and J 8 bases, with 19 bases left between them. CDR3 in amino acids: CASSVDRGGEDEQFF. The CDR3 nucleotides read TGTGCCAGCAGCGTCGACAGAGGCGGTGAGGATGAGCAGTTCTTC.

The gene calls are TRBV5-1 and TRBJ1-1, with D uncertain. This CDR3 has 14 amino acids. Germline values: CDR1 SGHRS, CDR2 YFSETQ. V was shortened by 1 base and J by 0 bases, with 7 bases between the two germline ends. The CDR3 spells CASSLMIMNTEAFF. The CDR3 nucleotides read TGCGCCAGCAGCTTGATGATTATGAACACTGAAGCTTTCTTT. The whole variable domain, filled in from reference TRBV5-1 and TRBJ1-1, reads KAGVTQTPRYLIKTRGQQVTLSCSPISGHRSVSWYQQTPGQGLQFLFEYFSETQRNKGNFPGRFSGRQFSNSRSEMNVSTLELGDSALYLCASSLMIMNTEAFFGQGTRLTVV.

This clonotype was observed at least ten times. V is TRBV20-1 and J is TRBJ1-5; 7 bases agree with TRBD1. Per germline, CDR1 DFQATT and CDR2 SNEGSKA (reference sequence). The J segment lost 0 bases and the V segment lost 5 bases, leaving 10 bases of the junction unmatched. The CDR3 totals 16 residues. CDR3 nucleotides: TGCAGTGCTGGACAAACAGGGGTCGGTAGCAATCAGCCCCAGCATTTT. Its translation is CSAGQTGVGSNQPQHF.

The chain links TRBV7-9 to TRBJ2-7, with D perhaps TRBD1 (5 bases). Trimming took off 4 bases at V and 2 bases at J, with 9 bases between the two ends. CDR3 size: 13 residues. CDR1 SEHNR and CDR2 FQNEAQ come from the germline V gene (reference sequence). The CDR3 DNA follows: TGTGCCAGCAGCTCTAGACAGACCTACGAGCAGTACTTC. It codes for CASSSRQTYEQYF.

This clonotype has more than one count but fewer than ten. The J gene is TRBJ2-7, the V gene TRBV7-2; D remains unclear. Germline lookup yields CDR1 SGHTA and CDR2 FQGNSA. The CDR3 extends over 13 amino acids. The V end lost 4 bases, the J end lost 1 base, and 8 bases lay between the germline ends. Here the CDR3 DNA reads TGTGCCAGCAGCTCCGAAATATCCTACGAGCAGTACTTC. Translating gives CASSSEISYEQYF.

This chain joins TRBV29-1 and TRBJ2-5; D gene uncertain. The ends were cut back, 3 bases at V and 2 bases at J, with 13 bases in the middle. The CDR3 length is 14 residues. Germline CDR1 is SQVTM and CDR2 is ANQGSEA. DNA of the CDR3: TGCAGCGTTGATTACGGGCCAGCACAAGAGACCCAGTACTTC. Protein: CSVDYGPAQETQYF.